The present TCR beta chain was sequenced within a study of T-cell reconstitution after alpha-beta-depleted transplantation in children. Study conclusions and caveats: T-cell counts and diversity at one year following transplant were attributed mainly to newly produced T cells. Certain patients had high TCRbeta diversity at day 60, and it came from recipient T cells and thymic progenitors that survived. Expanded clones from the graft, numbering several hundred, reportedly supplied alpha-beta T cells about two months after transplant.

V was pared by 3 bases and J by 4 bases, with 12 bases between. The CDR3 totals 14 residues. Germline CDR1 is MGHRA and CDR2 is YSYEKL. During its preparation, the TCRbeta library received unique molecular identifiers. MiXCR, run by TCRdb on the PCR reads, gives a single entry per CDR3 protein. Of 450,000 to 600,000 distinct CDR3 sequences in the sample, roughly a tenth were seen once. Concerning this clonotype: Its specificity is unknown.

The origin of this receptor is a child aged 2 to 10 with inherited bone marrow failure, due to receive a stem cell transplant. The sequencing here drew on PBMCs, taken before TCRalphabeta/CD19-depleted stem cell transplant. The chain uses TRBV4-1 and TRBJ1-1, with a possible D match to TRBD1 (6 bases). The CDR3 reads CASSQGGTITEAFF. The CDR3 DNA sequence: TGCGCCAGCAGCCAGGGGGGCACCATCACTGAAGCTTTCTTT.